The rows below give T cell receptor beta chains drawn from one sample of a study of blood T cell repertoires in COVID-19. TCRdb's table, derived via immunoSEQ multiplex PCR, lists solely in-frame clones and lacks some. The table includes about 170,000 clones, roughly 88% detected once. The sequenced sample consisted of PBMCs or T cells enriched from blood (not recorded which). Receptors originate from a man aged 45 to 65 who had recovered from COVID-19. CDR3s include the opening cysteine and the closing phenylalanine or tryptophan. D genes are given only for firm matches. Clone size is given for some rows only: seen once, a few or many times, or a class if the clone is expanded.

clone_size	d_call	v_call	j_call	cdr3_aa	cdr3_nt
-	TRBD1	TRBV6-5	TRBJ1-2	CASSSDRGRGYGYTF	TGTGCCAGCAGCTCCGACAGGGGGCGCGGCTATGGCTACACCTTC
once	TRBD2	TRBV5-1	TRBJ2-1	CASSRSPGGTYNEQFF	TGCGCCAGCAGCCGCAGCCCCGGGGGGACCTACAATGAGCAGTTCTTC
-	-	TRBV5-4	TRBJ1-5	CASSTGAGSNQPQHF	TGTGCCAGCAGCACGGGCGCAGGGAGCAATCAGCCCCAGCATTTT
-	-	TRBV6-5	TRBJ1-1	CASSYSSLNTEAFF	TGTGCCAGCAGTTACTCTTCATTGAACACTGAAGCTTTCTTT
-	-	TRBV5-1	TRBJ1-4	CASSEGGNDEKLFF	TGCGCCAGCAGCGAAGGGGGAAACGATGAAAAACTGTTTTTT
-	-	TRBV5-1	TRBJ1-1	CASSTNRNTEAFF	TGCGCCAGCAGCACCAACAGGAACACTGAAGCTTTCTTT
-	TRBD2	TRBV20-1	TRBJ2-1	CSASVAGVSYNEQFF	TGCAGTGCTAGTGTGGCGGGGGTTTCCTACAATGAGCAGTTCTTC
-	-	TRBV11-2	TRBJ1-1	CASSQGLKNTEAFF	TGTGCCAGCAGCCAGGGACTGAAGAACACTGAAGCTTTCTTT
-	-	TRBV7-9	TRBJ2-6	CASSLQGEAGANVLTF	TGTGCCAGCAGCCTGCAGGGGGAGGCTGGGGCCAACGTCCTGACTTTC
few	-	TRBV7-2	TRBJ1-6	CASSAQGPLANSPLHF	TGTGCCAGCAGCGCCCAGGGGCCACTGGCCAATTCACCCCTCCACTTT
-	TRBD1	TRBV4-1	TRBJ1-2	CASSQVSGTGHYGYTF	TGCGCCAGCAGCCAAGTCTCCGGGACAGGGCACTATGGCTACACCTTC
-	TRBD1	TRBV11-2	TRBJ2-7	CASSSRTGVYEQYF	TGTGCCAGCAGCTCGAGGACAGGGGTCTACGAGCAGTACTTC
-	TRBD2	TRBV10-1	TRBJ2-1	CASSESGLAGGDNEQFF	TGCGCCAGCAGTGAGTCAGGACTAGCGGGGGGGGACAATGAGCAGTTCTTC
-	-	TRBV23-1	TRBJ2-2	CASSQSLRFELSRDGELFF	TGCGCCAGCAGTCAATCGCTTAGATTTGAACTCTCCCGGGACGGGGAGCTGTTTTTT
-	TRBD2	TRBV4-2	TRBJ2-1	CASSQDFSGGARGNEQFF	TGTGCCAGCAGCCAAGATTTTAGCGGGGGGGCCAGAGGCAATGAGCAGTTCTTC
-	TRBD1	TRBV30	TRBJ1-4	CAWSRFRTGGNEKLFF	TGTGCCTGGAGTAGGTTTCGAACAGGGGGTAATGAAAAACTGTTTTTT
-	-	TRBV11-2	TRBJ1-6	CASSLDGQKSPLHF	TGTGCCAGCAGCTTAGATGGACAGAAATCACCCCTCCACTTT
-	-	TRBV5-5	TRBJ1-2	CASSLDSGASGYTF	TGTGCCAGCAGCTTGGACTCAGGGGCAAGTGGCTACACCTTC
-	-	TRBV19	TRBJ2-5	CASSTRGRGNQETQYF	TGTGCCAGTAGTACCCGGGGCAGGGGTAACCAAGAGACCCAGTACTTC
-	-	TRBV18	TRBJ1-4	CASSGAIGVGEKLFF	TGTGCCAGCTCGGGGGCCATCGGGGTTGGTGAAAAACTGTTTTTT
-	-	TRBV28	TRBJ1-2	CAKKRGGLNYGYTF	TGTGCCAAGAAGCGGGGGGGACTGAACTATGGCTACACCTTC
-	-	TRBV3-1/TRBV3-2	TRBJ1-3	CASSQVQSSGNTIYF	TGTGCCAGCAGCCAGGTACAGAGCTCTGGAAACACCATATATTTT
-	TRBD1	TRBV4-1	TRBJ1-6	CASSHPRGGEGKPSPLHF	TGCGCCAGCAGCCACCCTAGAGGGGGCGAAGGAAAGCCTTCACCCCTCCACTTT
-	-	TRBV13	TRBJ2-1	CASSLIQGGEQFF	TGTGCCAGCAGCTTAATCCAAGGGGGTGAGCAGTTCTTC
-	TRBD1	TRBV12-3/TRBV12-4	TRBJ1-1	CASNDRGEAFF	TGTGCCAGCAATGACAGGGGTGAAGCTTTCTTT
-	TRBD1	TRBV18	TRBJ1-6	CASSPQTGRSYNSPLHF	TGTGCCAGCTCACCGCAGACAGGGAGGTCCTATAATTCACCCCTCCACTTT
-	TRBD2	TRBV5-4	TRBJ2-3	CASSLVVSLAGITDTQYF	TGTGCCAGCAGCTTGGTCGTTTCACTAGCGGGGATCACAGATACGCAGTATTTT
-	-	TRBV19	TRBJ1-2	CASSINLGPNYGYTF	TGTGCCAGTAGTATAAACCTGGGGCCTAACTATGGCTACACCTTC
-	-	TRBV10-1	TRBJ1-1	CARTGHPNTEAFF	TGCGCCAGAACGGGACACCCGAACACTGAAGCTTTCTTT
-	-	TRBV12-3/TRBV12-4	TRBJ2-7	CASSFGSSYEQYF	TGTGCCAGCAGTTTTGGCAGTTCCTACGAGCAGTACTTC
-	-	TRBV28	TRBJ2-3	CASSYQGLITDTQYF	TGTGCCAGCAGTTACCAGGGGCTTATCACAGATACGCAGTATTTT